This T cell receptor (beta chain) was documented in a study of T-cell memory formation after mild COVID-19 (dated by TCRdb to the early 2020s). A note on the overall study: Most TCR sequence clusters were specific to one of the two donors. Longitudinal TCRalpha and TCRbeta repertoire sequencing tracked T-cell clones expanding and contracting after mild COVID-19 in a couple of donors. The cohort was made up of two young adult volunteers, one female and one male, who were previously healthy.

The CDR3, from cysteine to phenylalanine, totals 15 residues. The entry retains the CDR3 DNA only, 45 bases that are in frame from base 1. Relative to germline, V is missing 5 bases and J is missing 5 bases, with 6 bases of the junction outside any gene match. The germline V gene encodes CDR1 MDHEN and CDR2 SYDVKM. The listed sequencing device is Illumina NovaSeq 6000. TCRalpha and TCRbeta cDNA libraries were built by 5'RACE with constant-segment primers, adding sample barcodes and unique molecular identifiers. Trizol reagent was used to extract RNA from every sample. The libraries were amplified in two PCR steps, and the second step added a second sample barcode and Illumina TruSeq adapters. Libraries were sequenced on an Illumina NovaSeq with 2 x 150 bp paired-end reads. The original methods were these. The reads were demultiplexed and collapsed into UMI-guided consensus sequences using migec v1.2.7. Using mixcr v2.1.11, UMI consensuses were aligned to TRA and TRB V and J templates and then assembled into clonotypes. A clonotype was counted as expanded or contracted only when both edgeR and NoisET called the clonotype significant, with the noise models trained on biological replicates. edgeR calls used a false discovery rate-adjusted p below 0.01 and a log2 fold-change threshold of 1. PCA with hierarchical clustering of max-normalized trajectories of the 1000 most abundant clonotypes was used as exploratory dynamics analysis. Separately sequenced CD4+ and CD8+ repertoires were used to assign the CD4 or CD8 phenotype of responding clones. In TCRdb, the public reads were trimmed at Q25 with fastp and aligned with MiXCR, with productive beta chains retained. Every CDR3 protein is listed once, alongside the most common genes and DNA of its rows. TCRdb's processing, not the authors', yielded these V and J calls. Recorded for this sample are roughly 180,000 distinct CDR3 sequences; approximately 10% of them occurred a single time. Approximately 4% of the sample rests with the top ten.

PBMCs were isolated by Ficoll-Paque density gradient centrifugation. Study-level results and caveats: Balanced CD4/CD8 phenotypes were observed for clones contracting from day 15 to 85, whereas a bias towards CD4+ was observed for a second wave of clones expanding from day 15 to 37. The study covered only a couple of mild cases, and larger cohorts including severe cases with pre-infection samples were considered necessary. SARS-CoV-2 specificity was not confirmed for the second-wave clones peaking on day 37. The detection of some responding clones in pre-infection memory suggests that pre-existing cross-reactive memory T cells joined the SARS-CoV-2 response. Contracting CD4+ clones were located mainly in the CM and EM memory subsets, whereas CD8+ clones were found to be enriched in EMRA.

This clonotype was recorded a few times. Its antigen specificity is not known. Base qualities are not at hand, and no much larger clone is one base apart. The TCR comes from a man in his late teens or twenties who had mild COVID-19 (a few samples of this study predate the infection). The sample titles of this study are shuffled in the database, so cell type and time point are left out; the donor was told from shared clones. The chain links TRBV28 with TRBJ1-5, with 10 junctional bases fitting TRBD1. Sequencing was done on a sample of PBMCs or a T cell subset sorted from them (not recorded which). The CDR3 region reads CASSPSTGGHQPQHF. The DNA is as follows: TGTGCCAGCAGTCCATCGACAGGGGGCCATCAGCCCCAGCATTTT.